Sequencing of this T cell receptor beta chain was carried out in a study of T-cell memory formation after mild COVID-19 (TCRdb year 2021). Regarding the research as a whole: Most TCR sequence clusters were specific to one of the two donors. T-cell clones expanding and contracting after mild COVID-19 in a couple of donors were tracked by longitudinal TCRalpha and TCRbeta repertoire sequencing. Two young, previously healthy adult volunteers, one female and one male, were included in the cohort.

There are 15 amino acids in the CDR3, from cysteine to phenylalanine inclusive. This entry keeps only the CDR3 DNA: 45 bases, framed from base 1. The germline V gene supplies CDR1 SGHTA and CDR2 FQGNSA. V is shortened by 3 bases, J by 4 bases, and the region joining them spans 12 bases. This clonotype was detected only a few times. Its recognized antigen is unknown. No much larger clonotype is one base removed from it; base qualities were not supplied. Paper-wide results and their limitations: SARS-CoV-2 specificity of the second-wave clones peaking on day 37 was not confirmed. Contracting CD4+ clones were found mainly in CM and EM memory subsets, while CD8+ clones were enriched in EMRA. From day 15 to 85, contracting clones showed balanced CD4/CD8 phenotypes, whereas a second wave of clones that expanded from day 15 to 37 leaned towards CD4+. Some responding clones were found in pre-infection memory, which suggests that pre-existing cross-reactive memory T cells took part in the SARS-CoV-2 response. Only a couple of mild cases were covered by the study, and larger cohorts that include severe cases with pre-infection samples were considered necessary.

TCRdb names Illumina NovaSeq 6000 as the instrument used. TCRalpha and TCRbeta cDNA libraries were constructed by 5'RACE with constant-segment primers, with sample barcodes and unique molecular identifiers being introduced. Trizol reagent was used to extract RNA from every sample. Libraries were amplified in two PCR steps, with a second sample barcode and Illumina TruSeq adapters added in the second step. Sequencing of libraries was performed on an Illumina NovaSeq with 2 x 150 bp paired-end reads. The authors processed their data as follows. Demultiplexing of reads and collapsing into UMI-guided consensus sequences were performed with migec v1.2.7. Using mixcr v2.1.11, the UMI consensuses were aligned to TRA and TRB V and J templates and assembled into clonotypes. Expanded or contracted clonotypes were those called significant by both edgeR and NoisET, with noise models trained on biological replicates. For edgeR calls, the cutoffs were a false discovery rate-adjusted p below 0.01 and a log2 fold-change threshold of 1. PCA with hierarchical clustering of max-normalized trajectories of the 1000 most abundant clonotypes was used as exploratory dynamics analysis. Separately sequenced CD4+ and CD8+ repertoires were used to assign the CD4 or CD8 phenotype of responding clones. Starting from the raw public reads, TCRdb applied fastp trimming at Q25, assembled clones with MiXCR and retained in-frame beta chains. Each record represents a unique CDR3 protein, reported with the most common genes and DNA among its rows. TCRdb, rather than the study authors, made the V and J calls. This sample comprises about 340,000 distinct CDR3 sequences, 10% to 15% of them detected only once. The top ten hold 20% to 25% of the sample.

Ficoll-Paque density gradient centrifugation was the method used to isolate PBMCs. The chain is encoded by TRBV7-2 joined to TRBJ1-4, with TRBD1 tentatively as D gene (5 bases match). The sequence was obtained from a man between 18 and 29 years old who had mild COVID-19 (a few samples of this study predate the infection). The sample titles of this study are shuffled in the database, so cell type and time point are left out; the donor was told from shared clones. Sequenced material: PBMCs or a T cell subset sorted from them (not recorded which). The DNA sequence is as follows: TGTGCCAGCAGCTTCAGTGGGGGGATTAATGAAAAACTGTTTTTT. Translated, it gives CASSFSGGINEKLFF.